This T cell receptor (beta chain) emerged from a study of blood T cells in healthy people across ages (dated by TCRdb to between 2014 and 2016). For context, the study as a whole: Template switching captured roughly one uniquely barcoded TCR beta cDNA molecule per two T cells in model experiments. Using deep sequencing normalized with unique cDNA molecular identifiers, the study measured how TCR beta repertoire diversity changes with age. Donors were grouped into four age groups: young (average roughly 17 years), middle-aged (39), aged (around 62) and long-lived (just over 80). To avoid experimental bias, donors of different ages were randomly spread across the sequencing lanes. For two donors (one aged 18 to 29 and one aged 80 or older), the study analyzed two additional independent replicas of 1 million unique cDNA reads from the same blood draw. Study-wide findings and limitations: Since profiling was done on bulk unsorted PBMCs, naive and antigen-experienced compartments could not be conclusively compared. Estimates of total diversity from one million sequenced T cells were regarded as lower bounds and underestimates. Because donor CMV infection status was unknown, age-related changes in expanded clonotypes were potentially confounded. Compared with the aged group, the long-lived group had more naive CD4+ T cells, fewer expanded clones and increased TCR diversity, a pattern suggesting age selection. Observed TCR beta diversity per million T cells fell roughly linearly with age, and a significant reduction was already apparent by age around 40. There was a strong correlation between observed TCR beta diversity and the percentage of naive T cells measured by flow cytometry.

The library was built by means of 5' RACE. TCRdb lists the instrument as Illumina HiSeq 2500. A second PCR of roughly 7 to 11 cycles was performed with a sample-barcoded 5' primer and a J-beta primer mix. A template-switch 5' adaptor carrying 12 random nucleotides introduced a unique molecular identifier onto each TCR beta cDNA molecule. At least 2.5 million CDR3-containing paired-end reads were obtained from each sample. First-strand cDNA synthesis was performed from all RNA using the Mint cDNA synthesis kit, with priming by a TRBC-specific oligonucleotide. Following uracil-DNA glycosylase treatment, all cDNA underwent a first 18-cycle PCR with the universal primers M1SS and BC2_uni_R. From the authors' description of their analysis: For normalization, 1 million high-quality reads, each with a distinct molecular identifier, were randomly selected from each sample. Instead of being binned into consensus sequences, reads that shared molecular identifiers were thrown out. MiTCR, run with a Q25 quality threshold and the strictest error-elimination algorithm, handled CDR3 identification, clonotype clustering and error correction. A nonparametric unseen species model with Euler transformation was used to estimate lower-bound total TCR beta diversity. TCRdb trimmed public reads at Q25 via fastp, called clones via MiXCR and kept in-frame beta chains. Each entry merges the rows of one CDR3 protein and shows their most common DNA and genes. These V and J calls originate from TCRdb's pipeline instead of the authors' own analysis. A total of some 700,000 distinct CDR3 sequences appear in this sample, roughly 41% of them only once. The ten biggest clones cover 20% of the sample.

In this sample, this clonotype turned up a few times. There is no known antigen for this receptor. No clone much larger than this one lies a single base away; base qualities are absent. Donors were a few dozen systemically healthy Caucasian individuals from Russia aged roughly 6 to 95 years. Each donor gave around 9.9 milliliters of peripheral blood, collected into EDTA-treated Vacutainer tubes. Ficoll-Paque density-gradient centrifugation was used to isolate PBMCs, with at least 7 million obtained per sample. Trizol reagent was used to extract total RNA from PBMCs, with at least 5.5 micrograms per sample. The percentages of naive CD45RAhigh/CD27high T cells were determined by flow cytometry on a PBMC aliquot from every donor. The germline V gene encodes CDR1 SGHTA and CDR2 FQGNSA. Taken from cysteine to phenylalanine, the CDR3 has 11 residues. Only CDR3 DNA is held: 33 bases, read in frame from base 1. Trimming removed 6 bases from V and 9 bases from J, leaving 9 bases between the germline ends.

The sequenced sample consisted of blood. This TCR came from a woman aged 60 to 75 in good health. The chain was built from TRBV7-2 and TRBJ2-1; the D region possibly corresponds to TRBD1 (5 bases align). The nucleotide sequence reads TGTGCCAGCAGGGACACAATTGAGCAGTTCTTC. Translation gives CASRDTIEQFF.